A single sample gave rise to the 26 T cell receptor beta chains below, sequenced in a study of T cells in Graves' hyperthyroidism and ophthalmopathy (dated by TCRdb to about 2019). The protocol used for the library was multiplex PCR. The sequencing machine was an Illumina HiSeq 2000. The TCR beta CDR3 regions were amplified from the RNA transcripts. The TCR CDR3 was subjected to a first round of RT-PCR using the HTBI primer set and the Qiagen OneStep RT-PCR kit. In-frame beta chains were kept once TCRdb had trimmed the public reads at Q25 with fastp and called clones with MiXCR. Records with the same CDR3 protein are collapsed into one entry carrying the most frequent genes and DNA. For this sample the table gives approximately 590,000 distinct CDR3 sequences, of which 15% to 17% were detected only once. Around 7.5% of the sample belongs to the ten largest clones. The sample comprised blood. The receptors were sampled from a woman under 40 with Graves' hyperthyroidism.

This clonotype was found a few times. V gene TRBV15 combines with J gene TRBJ2-5; D perhaps matches TRBD2 (6 bases). Germline values: CDR1 LNHNV, CDR2 YYDKDF (reference sequence). The V end was cut by 1 base, the J end by 1 base, with 10 bases between. This CDR3 contains 15 residues. The CDR3 here is CATSRASRGQETQYF. CDR3 coding DNA: TGTGCCACCAGCAGAGCGTCGCGGGGCCAAGAGACCCAGTACTTC.

The gene calls are TRBV7-9 and TRBJ2-1; 15 bases are shared with TRBD2. The CDR3 covers 19 residues. Germline trimming cut 3 bases from V and 2 bases from J; bases unmatched to any gene: 8. CDR1 is SEHNR, CDR2 FQNEAQ, per germline (reference sequence). DNA of the CDR3: TGTGCCAGCAGCTTCTTCCGGACTAGCGGGAGGGCCGCCTACAATGAGCAGTTCTTC. It is translated as CASSFFRTSGRAAYNEQFF.

Here the CDR3 reads CATSSGASTDTQYF. For the CDR3, the DNA is TGTGCCACCAGTTCTGGGGCGAGCACAGATACGCAGTATTTT. The V gene is TRBV24-1, the J gene TRBJ2-3, with D perhaps TRBD1 (5 bases). Trimming took off 6 bases at V and 0 bases at J, with 9 bases between the two ends. CDR1 KGHDR and CDR2 SFDVKD come from the germline V gene. There are 14 residues in the CDR3.

This clonotype was seen more than once but under ten times. The chain recombines TRBV20-1 with TRBJ1-4; 8 bases map to TRBD1. The V and J ends lost 5 bases and 8 bases, in that order; junction bases with no gene match: 7. CDR1 is DFQATT, CDR2 SNEGSKA, per germline (reference sequence). This CDR3 contains 13 residues. CDR3 protein: CSALRGRMEKLFF. CDR3 DNA sequence: TGCAGTGCTCTCAGGGGGCGCATGGAAAAACTGTTTTTT.

In its sample, this clonotype was seen many times. V and J are TRBV7-9 and TRBJ2-7; 8 bases line up with TRBD1. The germline V gene has CDR1 SEHNR and CDR2 FQNEAQ (reference sequence). J lost 1 base, V lost 2 bases, and 10 bases had no gene match. CDR3 length equals 17 residues. The CDR3 sequence: CASSLRSQGVVSYEQYF. The CDR3 DNA sequence: TGTGCCAGCAGCTTAAGGTCACAGGGGGTAGTATCCTACGAGCAGTACTTC.

This clonotype came up many times. This chain connects TRBV28 to TRBJ2-7; 8 nucleotides align to TRBD1. The trim removed 3 bases at V and 5 bases at J, leaving 9 bases unmatched. This CDR3 has 15 residues. Per the germline V gene, CDR1 is MDHEN and CDR2 is SYDVKM. CDR3 sequence: CASSLGTGGGDEQYF. CDR3 nucleotides: TGTGCCAGCAGTTTGGGGACAGGCGGAGGGGACGAGCAGTACTTC.

Ten or more counts support this clonotype. V is TRBV20-1 and J is TRBJ2-7; 7 bases agree with TRBD1. The CDR3 totals 18 residues. Losses at the gene ends were 2 bases for V and 1 base for J; bases not matched to a gene: 17. Germline V gives CDR1 DFQATT, CDR2 SNEGSKA (reference sequence). The CDR3 sequence is CSARNTRTGPSVSYEQYF. CDR3 bases: TGCAGTGCTAGAAACACAAGGACAGGCCCCTCGGTGTCCTACGAGCAGTACTTC.

This clonotype came up a few times. The chain recombines TRBV7-2 with TRBJ1-6; 8 positions match TRBD1. From germline, CDR1 is SGHTA and CDR2 FQGNSA. The CDR3 runs to 15 residues. After removal of 3 bases from V and 10 bases from J, the junction contained 8 bases not matched to a gene. CDR3 sequence (DNA): TGTGCCAGCAGCTTGCAGGGGGCCTCGATGTCACCCCTCCACTTT. Translating it yields CASSLQGASMSPLHF.

This clonotype was detected many times. The rearrangement uses TRBV11-2 and TRBJ2-7; tentative D call: TRBD2 (5 bases). Trimming removed 0 bases from V and 1 base from J, with 10 bases in between. Per the germline V gene, CDR1 is SGHAT and CDR2 is FQNNGV. The CDR3 loop spans 15 amino acids. The CDR3 nucleotides read TGTGCCAGCAGCTTAGACGGGGTGCAGTCCTACGAGCAGTACTTC. Amino acids: CASSLDGVQSYEQYF.

This chain joins TRBV27 and TRBJ2-5; 11 positions match TRBD2. This CDR3 has 15 residues. The V gene end was trimmed by 5 bases and the J gene end by 4 bases; junction bases not matched to a gene: 6. CDR1 is MNHEY, CDR2 SMNVEV, per germline (reference sequence). The CDR3 protein is CASSTSGRNRETQYF. The CDR3 DNA is TGTGCCAGCAGTACTAGCGGGAGAAACCGAGAGACCCAGTACTTC.

Ten or more counts support this clonotype. This rearrangement joins TRBV7-9 to TRBJ2-3; a weak D match, TRBD2 (6 bases). Germline loops: CDR1 SEHNR, CDR2 FQNEAQ (reference sequence). The CDR3 is made up of 12 amino acids. V was shortened by 5 bases and J by 6 bases, with 9 bases between the two germline ends. Here the CDR3 DNA reads TGTGCCAGCAGCCCGGGAGTGGATACGCAGTATTTT. Protein sequence: CASSPGVDTQYF.

This clonotype was recorded at least ten times. The rearrangement uses TRBV24-1 and TRBJ2-3; D is perhaps TRBD1 (6 bases). Germline CDR1 reads KGHDR; CDR2 reads SFDVKD. V lost 3 bases to trimming and J lost 5 bases, with 17 bases between them. The CDR3 has 16 amino acids. This CDR3 reads CATSDTDSSAGDTQYF. The DNA of the CDR3 is TGTGCCACCAGTGATACGGACAGTAGTGCAGGAGATACGCAGTATTTT.

This clonotype was counted only a few times. J is TRBJ2-3 and V is TRBV14; the D gene is possibly TRBD2 (5 bases). The CDR3 totals 19 residues. Trimming removed 0 bases from V and 6 bases from J, with 25 bases in between. The germline gives CDR1 SGHDN, CDR2 FVKESK. This CDR3 is CASSQDGTPQMAGWDTQYF. As DNA, the CDR3 is TGTGCCAGCAGCCAAGACGGCACCCCCCAAATGGCGGGTTGGGATACGCAGTATTTT. The whole variable domain, remainder taken from reference TRBV14 and TRBJ2-3, is EAGVTQFPSHSVIEKGQTVTLRCDPISGHDNLYWYRRVMGKEIKFLLHFVKESKQDESGMPNNRFLAERTGGTYSTLKVQPAELEDSGVYFCASSQDGTPQMAGWDTQYFGPGTRLTVL.

This clonotype was observed many times. Written as DNA, the CDR3 is TGTGCCATCAGTCCGGGGCCCGAGGCCTACAATGAGCAGTTCTTC. This translates into CAISPGPEAYNEQFF. The rearrangement joins TRBV10-3 to TRBJ2-1, with D perhaps matching TRBD1 or TRBD2 (5 bases each). In germline, CDR1 is ENHRY, CDR2 SYGVKD. With 5 bases removed from V and 2 bases from J, the gap between germline ends came to 13 bases. The CDR3 contains 15 residues.

V gene TRBV5-1 combines with J gene TRBJ2-7; 10 bases line up with TRBD2. Germline CDR1 reads SGHRS; CDR2 reads YFSETQ. The junction had 3 bases not matched to a gene; V was cut back by 4 bases and J by 2 bases. This CDR3 has 14 residues. CDR3 in DNA: TGCGCCAGCAGCACGGGACTAGCGCCCTACGAGCAGTACTTC. Protein: CASSTGLAPYEQYF.

In the case of this clonotype: This sequence may be a read error, since a much larger clone differs from it by one base. The chain employs TRBV7-2 and TRBJ1-5; tentatively, D is TRBD1 (5 bases). Trimming took 4 bases from V and 5 from J, leaving 12 bases between them. This CDR3 has 14 amino acids. CDR1 is SGHTA and CDR2 is FQGNSA in the germline V gene. This chain's CDR3 is CASSYGTGYQPQHF. CDR3 coding DNA: TGTGCCAGCAGCTACGGTACAGGATATCAGCCCCAGCATTTT.

The rearrangement links TRBV9 to TRBJ2-4, with 15 bases lining up with TRBD2. V lost 3 bases to trimming and J lost 8 bases; unmatched junction nucleotides: 3. The CDR3 has 15 residues. Germline V lookup: CDR1 SGDLS, CDR2 YYNGEE. This chain's CDR3 is CASSEGLAGGDIQYF. The CDR3 DNA follows: TGTGCCAGCAGCGAGGGACTAGCGGGGGGAGACATTCAGTACTTC.

This clonotype was seen a handful of times. J is TRBJ2-1 and V is TRBV30; the D gene could be TRBD1 or TRBD2 (7 bases each). The J call is uncertain, as TRBJ2-7 better fits the DNA end. This CDR3 is built from 13 residues. Germline-derived CDR1 and CDR2 are GTSNPN and SVGIG (reference sequence). Here the CDR3 reads CAWTGRGGNEQYF. The CDR3 nucleotides read TGTGCCTGGACAGGCAGGGGGGGTAATGAGCAGTACTTC.

This clonotype occurred a few times. The rearrangement joins TRBV4-1 to TRBJ1-2; no clear D. This CDR3 comprises 13 residues. Germline loops: CDR1 MGHRA, CDR2 YSYEKL. The V and J ends lost 0 bases and 5 bases respectively, with 7 bases between them. The CDR3 reads CASSQEALYGYTF. The CDR3 coding sequence is TGCGCCAGCAGCCAAGAAGCGCTTTATGGCTACACCTTC.

This clonotype was seen ten or more times. This rearrangement joins TRBV20-1 to TRBJ1-5, with a possible D match to TRBD1 (5 bases). The CDR3 has 13 residues. The germline V gene encodes CDR1 DFQATT and CDR2 SNEGSKA (reference sequence). V was cut by 5 bases and J by 7 bases, with 15 bases left in between. The CDR3 spells CSAAPEGQQPQHF. CDR3 nucleotide sequence: TGCAGTGCTGCCCCTGAGGGGCAACAGCCCCAGCATTTT.

This clonotype was counted at least ten times. CDR3 nucleotides: TGTGCCAGCAAGAGGGACAGGATGACCTACAATGAGCAGTTCTTC. Its protein is CASKRDRMTYNEQFF. This rearrangement joins TRBV2 to TRBJ2-1; 8 bases align to TRBD1. Germline V gene data show CDR1 as SNHLY and CDR2 as FYNNEI. Trimming took 7 bases from V and 2 from J; bases not matched to a gene: 7. This CDR3 is built from 15 residues.

Regarding this clonotype: A much larger clone lies a single base off, so this may be a read error. The chain recombines TRBV3-1 with TRBJ2-7; a weak D match, TRBD2 (7 bases). Germline V lookup: CDR1 LGHDT, CDR2 YNNKEL (reference sequence). The CDR3 totals 16 residues. Here the CDR3 DNA reads TGTGCCAGCAGCCAAGTGGGGGGGCGGACAGCCTACGAGCAGCACTTC. Its protein is CASSQVGGRTAYEQHF.

The V gene is TRBV6-1, the J gene TRBJ2-1; 10 bases are shared with TRBD2. Losses at the gene ends were 2 bases for V and 9 bases for J; bases not matched to a gene: 10. Germline V gene sequence: CDR1 MNHNS, CDR2 SASEGT. The CDR3 sequence is 16 residues long. The DNA of the CDR3 is TGTGCCAGCAGTGAACGGGTTCTAGCGGGAGTGGGTGAGCAGTTCTTC. Its translation: CASSERVLAGVGEQFF.

The CDR3 is CASSYGGGSTGELFF. CDR3 nucleotide sequence: TGTGCCAGCAGTTACGGGGGGGGTAGCACCGGGGAGCTGTTTTTT. This chain connects TRBV6-2 or TRBV6-3 to TRBJ2-2; 7 positions match TRBD2. Germline CDR1 is MNHEY and CDR2 is SVGEGT. Trimming removed 2 bases from V and 4 bases from J; junction bases left unmatched: 4. The CDR3 totals 15 residues.

This clonotype was seen at least ten times. The V call is TRBV29-1, the J call TRBJ1-1; 7 nucleotides line up with TRBD1. The junction had 1 base not matched to a gene; V was cut back by 3 bases and J by 6 bases. This CDR3 comprises 11 residues. From germline, CDR1 is SQVTM and CDR2 ANQGSEA. The CDR3 coding sequence is TGCAGCGTTGACCAGGGGGCTGAAGCTTTCTTT. It yields the protein CSVDQGAEAFF.

In its sample, this clonotype was seen many times. The J gene is TRBJ2-1, the V gene TRBV7-3; 9 bases align to TRBD2. V trimming: 1 base; J trimming: 0 bases; junction bases outside the gene matches: 4. The CDR3 has 17 residues. The germline V gene encodes CDR1 SGHTA and CDR2 FQGTGA. The CDR3 DNA follows: TGTGCCAGCAGCTTAAGACTAGCGGTTAGCTCCTACAATGAGCAGTTCTTC. Its protein product is CASSLRLAVSSYNEQFF.